These T cell receptor beta chains were read from a single sample in a study of blood T cell repertoires in COVID-19. Using immunoSEQ multiplex PCR, the repertoire was profiled, and TCRdb retains in-frame clones only, with some absent. Here the sample spans 540,000 or so clones, around 90% being singletons. Material for sequencing was peripheral blood. Receptors were obtained from a woman aged 45-65 years with COVID-19, enrolled during active disease. The CDR3 runs from the conserved cysteine through the conserved F or W. The D gene is left open where the match is weak. Where a row states a size, it is once, few, many or the class of an expanded clone; other rows omit it.

J gene | clone size | V gene | D gene | CDR3 DNA | CDR3 protein
TRBJ2-7 | - | TRBV19 | TRBD1 | TGTGCCAGTAGGAGCACAGGGGGCTCCTACGAGCAGTACTTC | CASRSTGGSYEQYF
TRBJ2-5 | - | TRBV18 | - | TGTGCCAGCTCACTCGGACTGGGGGAGACCCAGTACTTC | CASSLGLGETQYF
TRBJ2-3 | - | TRBV12-5 | - | TGTGCTAGTGGTTTGGTACGGGATACGCAGTATTTT | CASGLVRDTQYF
TRBJ2-5 | - | TRBV4-1 | - | TGCGCCAGCAGCCAAGATCCCGGCGGGACGAAGACCCAGTACTTC | CASSQDPGGTKTQYF
TRBJ2-7 | few | TRBV2 | TRBD1 | TGTGCCAGCAGCGAGGACAGGGCCCGGTTAAAGTACTTC | CASSEDRARLKYF
TRBJ1-6 | few | TRBV5-1 | - | TGCGCCAGCAGCTTGGGACCCTCCGGGGGGTCTTCACCCCTCCACTTT | CASSLGPSGGSSPLHF
TRBJ2-3 | - | TRBV3-1/TRBV3-2 | - | TGTGCCAGCAGCCAAAACAGGGAAGAGGGTACGCAGTATTTT | CASSQNREEGTQYF
TRBJ2-7 | - | TRBV29-1 | TRBD1 | TGCAGCGTGACAGGGGGCTACGAGCAGTACTTC | CSVTGGYEQYF
TRBJ2-3 | - | TRBV2 | - | TGTGCCAGCAGTGACTTCACAGATACGCAGTATTTT | CASSDFTDTQYF
TRBJ1-2 | - | TRBV6-5 | - | TGTGCCAGCATGTTCGGGGAGTTCCGCGGCTACACCTTC | CASMFGEFRGYTF
TRBJ2-3 | - | TRBV18 | - | TGTGCCAGCTCCCTTGAGGGCACAGATACGCAGTATTTT | CASSLEGTDTQYF
TRBJ1-1 | - | TRBV30 | TRBD1 | TGTGCCTGCCAAGGGACAGCGAACACTGAAGCTTTCTTT | CACQGTANTEAFF
TRBJ2-7 | - | TRBV6-5 | - | TGTGCCAGCACCGCTCGGCCCGGAGTCTCCGAGCAGTACTTC | CASTARPGVSEQYF
TRBJ2-4 | - | TRBV2 | TRBD2 | TGTGCCAGCGCTAATCCGACTAGCCCAGACCACATTCAGTACTTC | CASANPTSPDHIQYF
TRBJ2-5 | - | TRBV5-6 | - | TGTGCCAGCAGCCGGGACTTTGAAGAGACCCAGTACTTC | CASSRDFEETQYF
TRBJ1-1 | - | TRBV5-1 | - | TGCGCCAGCAGCTTGGGGGCTTCGAGTGGGAACACTGAAGCTTTCTTT | CASSLGASSGNTEAFF
TRBJ1-2 | - | TRBV11-2 | TRBD1 | TGTGCCAGCAGCTTAGATGGGGCAGGGGGGATCTATGGCTACACCTTC | CASSLDGAGGIYGYTF
TRBJ1-1 | - | TRBV23-1 | - | TGCGCCAGCAGTCAAGATATAGGGGTGCCTGAAGCTTTCTTT | CASSQDIGVPEAFF
TRBJ1-2 | - | TRBV28 | - | TGTGCCACCGGGAGGGGGGCGCGGTACTATGGCTACACCTTC | CATGRGARYYGYTF
TRBJ1-2 | - | TRBV7-2 | - | TGTGCCAGCAGACTAGAACAGGGTTTATACGGTGGCTATGGCTACACCTTC | CASRLEQGLYGGYGYTF
TRBJ1-2 | - | TRBV6-5 | - | TGTGCCAGCAGGCCGGGTCCAAGAAACTATGGCTACACCTTC | CASRPGPRNYGYTF
TRBJ1-1 | - | TRBV13 | TRBD1 | TGTGCCAGCAGCCGGGGACAGGTTGAAGCTTTCTTT | CASSRGQVEAFF
TRBJ2-2 | - | TRBV5-1 | - | TGCGCCAGCAGCGGACAGCTCAACACCGGGGAGCTGTTTTTT | CASSGQLNTGELFF
TRBJ1-6 | few | TRBV6-5 | - | TGTGCCAGCAGTTACTCGAAGGACAGTTTAAATTCACCCCTCCACTTT | CASSYSKDSLNSPLHF
TRBJ1-1 | - | TRBV7-9 | - | TGTGCCAGCAGTACCGCGAGTGGGAACACTGAAGCTTTCTTT | CASSTASGNTEAFF
TRBJ2-1 | - | TRBV2 | TRBD1 | TGTGCCAGCAGTGAGGACAGGGCTAGCAATGAGCAGTTCTTC | CASSEDRASNEQFF
TRBJ1-2 | once | TRBV5-1 | - | TGCGCCAGCAGCTTGGCCGTGGCACCCACTAACTATGGCTACACCTTC | CASSLAVAPTNYGYTF
TRBJ2-3 | - | TRBV3-1/TRBV3-2 | - | TGTGCCAGCAGCCCCCAGGGGTTTGGGTTGAGCACAGATACGCAGTATTTT | CASSPQGFGLSTDTQYF
TRBJ1-6 | - | TRBV10-3 | - | TGTGCCATCAGTTCAGGCACCAATTCACCCCTCCACTTT | CAISSGTNSPLHF
TRBJ1-6 | - | TRBV30 | - | TGTGCCTGGAGTGGACTTTGGACCGGAGGGAATTCACCCCTCCACTTT | CAWSGLWTGGNSPLHF
TRBJ1-1 | few | TRBV5-6 | - | TGTGCCAGCAGCTTGCAGTTGAACACTGAAGCTTTCTTT | CASSLQLNTEAFF
TRBJ1-1 | - | TRBV5-5 | - | TGTGCCAGCCACCCGGGGGGTCAGAACACTGAAGCTTTCTTT | CASHPGGQNTEAFF
TRBJ1-4 | - | TRBV28 | TRBD1 | TGTGCCAGCAGTGAACGACAGGGTAAAAATGAAAAACTGTTTTTT | CASSERQGKNEKLFF
TRBJ2-3 | - | TRBV7-9 | TRBD2 | TGTGCCAGCAGCTTAGGACTAGCCACCACAGATACGCAGTATTTT | CASSLGLATTDTQYF
TRBJ1-5 | - | TRBV2 | - | TGTGCCAGCAGGCCGAGGAATAGCAATCAGCCCCAGCATTTT | CASRPRNSNQPQHF
TRBJ1-1 | - | TRBV6-1 | TRBD1 | TGTGCCAGCAGTGAAGGCCCGGACAGGGCACGTTTGAATGAAGCTTTCTTT | CASSEGPDRARLNEAFF
TRBJ1-6 | few | TRBV10-3 | TRBD1 | TGTGCCATCAGTGAGGGGGCAGGGGGTTCACCCCTCCACTTT | CAISEGAGGSPLHF
TRBJ2-1 | - | TRBV6-1 | TRBD2 | TGTGCCAGCAGTGAAGACGGGGGGAACTTTTACAATGAGCAGTTCTTC | CASSEDGGNFYNEQFF
TRBJ2-2 | - | TRBV30 | - | TGTGCCGGCACTAGTAAGGGCACCGGGGAGCTGTTTTTT | CAGTSKGTGELFF
TRBJ2-2 | - | TRBV9 | - | TGTGCCAGCAGCGTACAACCGGGTCACAACACCGGGGAGCTGTTTTTT | CASSVQPGHNTGELFF
TRBJ1-2 | - | TRBV10-3 | - | TGTGCCATCAGTGAGTCCGGGGGACCCTATGGCTACACCTTC | CAISESGGPYGYTF